One and the same sample provided the 5 T cell receptor beta chains below, sequenced in a study of T cell changes during pregnancy in multiple sclerosis. Measured with immunoSEQ multiplex PCR; TCRdb has only the in-frame clones, and not every one. Among over 65,000 clones listed, 91% were seen once. Sequenced here: peripheral blood, sampled in the second trimester of pregnancy. These receptors originate from a female donor with multiple sclerosis, enrolled in a pregnancy study.

The chain recombines TRBV7-2 with TRBJ1-2; D is unclear. The CDR3 runs to 15 residues. From germline, CDR1 is SGHTA and CDR2 FQGNSA. The V and J ends lost 0 bases and 9 bases respectively, with 17 bases between them. The CDR3 DNA is TGTGCCAGCAGCTTAGCGGGAGTCTCAGACCCGCGCTACACCTTC. This codes for CASSLAGVSDPRYTF.

This clone is a singleton in its sample. This chain joins TRBV9 and TRBJ2-7; 10 bases agree with TRBD1. Germline CDR1 reads SGDLS; CDR2 reads YYNGEE. With 3 bases clipped from V and 4 bases from J, the junction kept 1 base outside the gene matches. This CDR3 is 13 amino acids long. The CDR3 here is CASSGTGGYEQYF. The CDR3 bases are TGTGCCAGCAGCGGGACAGGGGGGTACGAGCAGTACTTC.

The V gene is TRBV7-6, the J gene TRBJ1-2, with TRBD1 matching over 7 bases. V lost 5 bases to trimming and J lost 4 bases; unmatched junction nucleotides: 7. Germline CDR1 reads SGHVS; CDR2 reads FNYEAQ. The CDR3 has 14 residues. The CDR3 DNA follows: TGTGCCAGCAGCGCGAACAGGGGCGGCTATGGCTACACCTTC. Its protein product is CASSANRGGYGYTF.

This chain links TRBV19 with TRBJ1-5, with 8 bases identical to TRBD1. After removal of 6 bases from V and 5 bases from J, the junction contained 3 bases not matched to a gene. In germline, CDR1 is LNHDA, CDR2 SQIVND (reference sequence). CDR3 length: 13 amino acids. The CDR3 sequence: CASSRTGHQPQHF. The CDR3 DNA follows: TGTGCCAGTAGCAGGACAGGGCATCAGCCCCAGCATTTT.

This rearrangement joins TRBV15 to TRBJ2-1, with D maybe TRBD2 (5 bases). The CDR3 length is 14 residues. V was clipped by 0 bases and J by 3 bases, with 6 bases between them. CDR1 LNHNV and CDR2 YYDKDF come from the germline V gene (reference sequence). The CDR3, as DNA: TGTGCCACCAGCAGAGACCGGGACTACAATGAGCAGTTCTTC. Translation gives CATSRDRDYNEQFF.